This T cell receptor (beta chain) appears in the sequencing data of a study of graft-versus-host responses after intestinal transplantation (dated by TCRdb to the early 2020s). For the study in its entirety: The transplants that recipients got were multivisceral, liver-intestinal, or isolated intestinal. Instead of going to the commercial service, samples from a few later patients were sequenced in-house on an Illumina MiSeq and processed with MiXCR. All recipients received anti-thymocyte globulin induction followed by maintenance tacrolimus and steroids for around 3 years. A cohort of 24 intestinal transplant recipients, including one retransplant, was enrolled, and 3 patients lacking pretransplant specimens were excluded. To identify alloreactive clones, pre-transplant mixed lymphocyte reaction products were sequenced and then compared with unstimulated pre-transplant donor and recipient T cells. After intestinal transplantation, graft-versus-host and host-versus-graft alloreactive T cell clones were followed in the graft, circulation and bone marrow using bulk TCR-beta CDR3 sequencing. Donor T cell macrochimerism was defined as a peak of at least 4% donor T cells among recipient peripheral blood mononuclear cells.

The library relied on the immunoSEQ multiplex PCR assay. For most patients, genomic DNA was isolated with the Qiagen DNeasy Blood and Tissue Kit and sent frozen to Adaptive Biotechnologies for TCR sequencing. For most patients, genomic DNA was subjected to high-throughput TCR-beta CDR3 sequencing by Adaptive Biotechnologies. In the paper's pipeline: TCR sequencing data for around 19 patients were retrieved from Adaptive's ImmunoSEQ software; a few other patients were processed with MiXCR and VDJtools. To correct CD4 versus CD8 sorting errors, any sequence found in both subsets at a frequency ratio below 5:1 was removed. CDR3 nucleotide sequences shared by donor and recipient were removed because the origin of these sequences could not be assigned. To be classed as alloreactive, a clone needed at least 2-fold expansion over unstimulated cells and a minimum CFSE-low frequency of 0.002% (template counts) or 0.001% (read counts). Mappable clones were those detected in sequenced pre-transplant spleen, lymph node, or MLR CFSE-low populations of the donor or recipient. The cumulative frequency of alloreactive clones was calculated as a percentage of all sequences, weighted by copy number. TCRdb obtained this table from immuneACCESS and retained in-frame rearrangements with V and J assigned. These tables miss some clones; where compared with another copy, unresolved V genes account for less than half of the shortfall, and the remainder is unexplained. Clone size and the V and J calls come from that table; the DNA yielded D and trimming. The sample table lists approximately 76,000 clones, approximately 84% of them with a count of one. The top ten hold 0.39% of the sample.

CDR3 length: 17 amino acids, cysteine to phenylalanine. CDR3 DNA only is kept here, 51 bases in frame from base 1. The V end gives up 4 bases and the J end 3 bases, leaving 14 bases in the junction not matched to a gene. In the germline V gene, CDR1 corresponds to SGHRS and CDR2 to YFSETQ. Note on this clone: Its antigen target is currently unknown. No much larger clone is present one base from it, and per-base qualities are unavailable.

Beyond this particular receptor, the publication reports: The conclusions were limited by the relatively low number and heterogeneity of the intestinal transplant patients. GvH clones were detected in recipient bone marrow, and some appeared earlier in ileal mucosa or blood, consistent with an intestinal mucosal origin. High GvH to HvG T cell clonal ratios were observed in the allografts of patients with donor T cell macrochimerism. Early after transplant, peak levels of circulating GvH clones were associated with declines in HvG clones.

Taken with the paper, the label for time point translates to: cells obtained before transplantation from donor or recipient. CD3+CD4+ and CD3+CD8+ populations were FACS-sorted from unstimulated pre-transplant donor and recipient cells taken from spleen or lymph nodes. The source of this sequence is a human donor who was the organ donor for an intestinal transplant. Here the chain combines TRBV5-1 and TRBJ2-3, with TRBD1 identical over 7 junction bases. This sample comprised unstimulated CD4+ T cells sorted from spleen or lymph node cells, obtained before transplant. The base sequence is TGCGCCAGCAGCCTCCATGGGAGACAGGGTTCAACAGATACGCAGTATTTT. It codes for CASSLHGRQGSTDTQYF. The variable domain in full, with residues beyond the CDR3 obtained from the reference TRBV5-1 and TRBJ2-3 genes, is KAGVTQTPRYLIKTRGQQVTLSCSPISGHRSVSWYQQTPGQGLQFLFEYFSETQRNKGNFPGRFSGRQFSNSRSEMNVSTLELGDSALYLCASSLHGRQGSTDTQYFGPGTRLTVL.